These 17 T cell receptor beta chains were all obtained from the same sample, sequenced in a study of cytomegalovirus exposure and HLA in healthy donors. 13 Jbeta primers and 60 Vbeta primers were used for the PCR. Sequencing used immunoSEQ multiplex PCR; TCRdb keeps in-frame clones, though not all of them. This table has more than 150,000 clones, roughly 80% appearing once. The specimen was PBMCs. These receptors were taken from a man in his fifties or sixties in good health and CMV-seronegative.

The rearrangement uses TRBV29-1 and TRBJ1-2; D is undetermined. The CDR3 spans 10 residues. V was shortened by 5 bases and J by 7 bases, with 8 bases between the two germline ends. CDR1 SQVTM and CDR2 ANQGSEA come from the germline V gene. CDR3 in DNA: TGCAGCGTTACCGGGTCTGGCTACACCTTC. This encodes CSVTGSGYTF.

This chain connects TRBV7-9 to TRBJ1-6; TRBD1 might be the D (5 bases). CDR1 is SEHNR and CDR2 is FQNEAQ in the germline V gene (reference sequence). The CDR3 is 15 amino acids. The V end lost 4 bases, the J end lost 9 bases, and 16 bases lay between the germline ends. The CDR3 DNA is TGTGCCAGCAGCTCCATGGGGCAGACCGGTTCACCCCTCCACTTT. Its protein product is CASSSMGQTGSPLHF.

The V call is TRBV27, the J call TRBJ2-5, with 11 bases that match TRBD1. The DNA end lines up better with TRBJ2-7; the J call may be wrong. The CDR3 totals 15 residues. Germline V gives CDR1 MNHEY, CDR2 SMNVEV (reference sequence). The CDR3 reads CASSSRDRGTYEQYF. As DNA, the CDR3 is TGTGCCAGCAGTTCACGGGACAGGGGGACCTACGAGCAGTACTTC.

This clone has only a few counts. The genes are TRBV7-6 and TRBJ2-3, with D possibly matching TRBD1 (6 bases). Germline V gene data show CDR1 as SGHVS and CDR2 as FNYEAQ. The CDR3 runs 16 residues. V lost 4 bases and J 0 bases, leaving 14 bases between the germline ends. DNA of the CDR3: TGTGCCAGCAGCTCCACAGACAGGCGGAGCACAGATACGCAGTATTTT. This gives the protein CASSSTDRRSTDTQYF.

The chain recombines TRBV5-5 with TRBJ1-6; D unresolved. Germline V gives CDR1 SGHKS, CDR2 YYEKEE (reference sequence). V was clipped by 3 bases and J by 6 bases, with 19 bases between them. The CDR3 covers 17 residues. CDR3 sequence: CASSSEGRVYSNSPLHF. The CDR3 region has the DNA TGTGCCAGCAGCTCCGAGGGTCGGGTTTACTCTAATTCACCCCTCCACTTT.

CDR3 sequence (DNA): TGTGCCAGCAGTGTACATCCCGGGACAGCGTCCGGGGAGCTGTTTTTT. Translation: CASSVHPGTASGELFF. This chain connects TRBV9 to TRBJ2-2; 7 bases are shared with TRBD1. V was pared by 5 bases and J by 6 bases, with 13 bases of the junction left unmatched. The CDR3 contains 16 residues. Germline CDR1 SGDLS, CDR2 YYNGEE.

The V call is TRBV29-1, the J call TRBJ2-1; 8 positions match TRBD2. Germline assignment: CDR1 SQVTM and CDR2 ANQGSEA. This CDR3 is built from 14 residues. V gave up 5 bases and J gave up 2 bases; unmatched junction bases: 5. CDR3 nucleotides: TGCAGCGTTAAAAGCGGGGGAGCCTACAATGAGCAGTTCTTC. It specifies CSVKSGGAYNEQFF.

The chain employs TRBV7-2 and TRBJ2-5; TRBD2 matches at 8 bases. The V and J ends lost 5 bases and 4 bases, in that order; junction bases with no gene match: 3. The CDR3 spans 13 residues. Looked up from germline, CDR1 is SGHTA and CDR2 is FQGNSA. This CDR3 is CASSRGLVETQYF. The CDR3 DNA reads TGTGCCAGCAGCCGGGGACTAGTAGAGACCCAGTACTTC.

As to this clone: One end of the junction is discordant with germline, which a read error may explain. This chain links TRBV7-9 with TRBJ2-5, with 9 bases fitting TRBD2. The CDR3 runs to 18 residues. Germline CDR1 SEHNR, CDR2 FQNEAQ (reference sequence). CDR3: CSSSLEIQRGVYQETQYF. The CDR3 region has the DNA TGTTCCAGCAGCTTAGAGATTCAGCGGGGGGTATACCAAGAGACCCAGTACTTC. The full variable domain, completed using reference TRBV7-9 and TRBJ2-5, is DTGVSQNPRHKITKRGQNVTFRCDPISEHNRLYWYRQTLGQGPEFLTYFQNEAQLEKSRLLSDRFSAERPKGSFSTLEIQRTEQGDSAMYLCSSSLEIQRGVYQETQYFGPGTRLLVL.

V and J are TRBV15 and TRBJ1-2, with TRBD1 matching over 8 bases. This CDR3 is built from 13 residues. Per germline, CDR1 LNHNV and CDR2 YYDKDF (reference sequence). Trimming at V came to 1 base and at J to 5 bases, leaving 0 bases not matched to a gene. DNA of the CDR3: TGTGCCACCAGCAGAGGGACAGGGTATGGCTACACCTTC. It encodes CATSRGTGYGYTF.

The genes are TRBV5-1 and TRBJ1-1; 8 nucleotides match TRBD1. Germline CDR1 reads SGHRS; CDR2 reads YFSETQ. CDR3 length equals 14 residues. V shed 4 bases, J shed 5 bases, and the junction held 7 bases outside the gene matches. The CDR3 protein is CASSRGQVGTEAFF. For the CDR3, the DNA is TGCGCCAGCAGCAGGGGACAGGTGGGGACTGAAGCTTTCTTT.

This chain links TRBV4-1 with TRBJ2-7, with D tentatively TRBD2 (5 bases). Germline V gene sequence: CDR1 MGHRA, CDR2 YSYEKL. The ends were cut back, 1 base at V and 0 bases at J, with 10 bases in the middle. The CDR3 is made up of 15 amino acids. DNA for the CDR3: TGCGCCAGCAGCCAAGCGGGGTCTAACTCCTACGAGCAGTACTTC. Protein product: CASSQAGSNSYEQYF.

Regarding this clone: Other DNA sequences in the same sample also yield this CDR3. The chain couples TRBV5-1 to TRBJ2-3; D ambiguous. Germline-derived CDR1 and CDR2 are SGHRS and YFSETQ. V lost 0 bases and J lost 1, with 6 bases in between. The CDR3 loop spans 14 amino acids. CDR3 sequence reads: CASSLAVGTDTQYF. CDR3 DNA sequence: TGCGCCAGCAGCTTGGCGGTGGGCACAGATACGCAGTATTTT.

The J gene is TRBJ2-3, the V gene TRBV19, with D possibly matching TRBD2 (6 bases). Trimming left V 4 bases short and J 0 bases short, with 14 bases between. This CDR3 spans 16 amino acids. Germline CDR1 reads LNHDA; CDR2 reads SQIVND (reference sequence). For the CDR3, the DNA is TGTGCCAGTAGTAATCCGGCGGGACTCAGCACAGATACGCAGTATTTT. It yields the protein CASSNPAGLSTDTQYF. The complete variable domain, with remaining parts taken from reference TRBV19 and TRBJ2-3, reads DGGITQSPKYLFRKEGQNVTLSCEQNLNHDAMYWYRQDPGQGLRLIYYSQIVNDFQKGDIAEGYSVSREKKESFPLTVTSAQKNPTAFYLCASSNPAGLSTDTQYFGPGTRLTVL.

The CDR3 is CASSAGTGGPGELFF. The CDR3 bases are TGTGCCAGTAGCGCCGGGACAGGGGGCCCCGGGGAGCTGTTTTTT. This sequence joins TRBV19 and TRBJ2-2, with 12 nucleotides matching TRBD1. The CDR3 is made up of 15 amino acids. Germline trimming cut 6 bases from V and 6 bases from J; bases unmatched to any gene: 5. Per germline, CDR1 LNHDA and CDR2 SQIVND (reference sequence).

The chain employs TRBV18 and TRBJ2-7; 11 positions match TRBD2. V was clipped by 3 bases and J by 6 bases; unmatched bases: 7. Germline values: CDR1 KGHSH, CDR2 LQKENI. This CDR3 region has 15 residues. The CDR3 DNA sequence: TGTGCCAGCTCACCCAATAGCGGGGGGGCGTCCGAGCAGTACTTC. Residues: CASSPNSGGASEQYF.

This clone was detected once. The chain recombines TRBV7-9 with TRBJ2-7; 9 bases agree with TRBD1. Germline V gives CDR1 SEHNR, CDR2 FQNEAQ (reference sequence). The CDR3 has 13 amino acids. CDR3 DNA: TGTTCCATTAATTCCGGGACAGGGTCCGAGCAGTACTTC. Protein product: CSINSGTGSEQYF.